This T cell receptor beta chain was recorded in a study of blood T cell repertoires in COVID-19. For the study at large: Researchers got acute and convalescent COVID-19 samples from the United States, Italy and Spain.

Method: immunoSEQ multiplex PCR; TCRdb's copy keeps in-frame clones and lacks some. Here the sample spans some 150,000 clones, 75% to 90% being singletons. CDR3 size: 15 residues. V shed 3 bases and J 8 bases; nucleotides not matched to a gene: 8. CDR1 is LGHDT, CDR2 YNNKEL, per germline (reference sequence). The specimen sequenced was peripheral blood. The gene calls are TRBV3-1 (or the pseudogene TRBV3-2) and TRBJ2-1; 9 nucleotides line up with TRBD1. The TCR sequence derives from a woman in her fifties or sixties with active or convalescent COVID-19. In DNA form, the CDR3 reads TGTGCCAGCAGCCAGCCCGGACAGGGGTTCCATGAGCAGTTCTTC. Encoded protein: CASSQPGQGFHEQFF.